This entry lists 25 T cell receptor beta chains sequenced from one sample in a study of T cell responses to AZD1222 COVID-19 vaccine. TCRdb's table, derived via immunoSEQ multiplex PCR, lists solely in-frame clones and lacks some. The sample has some 170,000 clones; roughly 92% are singletons. Sequencing used peripheral blood, obtained 28 days after the second AZD1222 dose. All receptors come from an adult who received the AZD1222 COVID-19 vaccine.

V usage is TRBV7-9 and J usage is TRBJ1-1; no clear D gene. V lost 5 bases and J 0 bases, leaving 7 bases between the germline ends. Germline V CDR1 and CDR2: SEHNR, FQNEAQ (reference sequence). CDR3 length equals 13 residues. CDR3 nucleotide sequence: TGTGCCAGCAGCCGAACAATGAACACTGAAGCTTTCTTT. As protein: CASSRTMNTEAFF. The whole variable domain, filled in from reference TRBV7-9 and TRBJ1-1, reads DTGVSQNPRHKITKRGQNVTFRCDPISEHNRLYWYRQTLGQGPEFLTYFQNEAQLEKSRLLSDRFSAERPKGSFSTLEIQRTEQGDSAMYLCASSRTMNTEAFFGQGTRLTVV.

The chain uses TRBV27 and TRBJ1-3; perhaps TRBD1 as D (6 bases). This CDR3 spans 19 amino acids. Trimming shortened V by 0 bases and J by 0 bases, and 18 bases separated the two germline ends. CDR1 is MNHEY and CDR2 is SMNVEV in the germline V gene (reference sequence). The CDR3 coding sequence is TGTGCCAGCAGTTTATCGCCATGGGGGCCATCGAGCTCTGGAAACACCATATATTTT. Protein sequence: CASSLSPWGPSSSGNTIYF.

The chain has TRBV7-3 and TRBJ2-1; 8 bases line up with TRBD2. Germline CDR1 SGHTA, CDR2 FQGTGA. Trimming removed 5 bases from V and 1 base from J; junction bases left unmatched: 4. The CDR3 covers 15 residues. CDR3 nucleotide sequence: TGTGCCAGCAGCCGCGGACTAGCATCCTACAATGAGCAGTTCTTC. Translation: CASSRGLASYNEQFF.

This rearrangement joins TRBV5-4 to TRBJ2-3; 7 bases fit TRBD2. Per germline, CDR1 SGHNT and CDR2 YYREEE (reference sequence). CDR3 length: 18 amino acids. Trimming removed 1 base from V and 0 bases from J; junction bases left unmatched: 11. The CDR3 coding sequence is TGTGCCAGCAGCTTGCTGGGGGAGGGAGTGGGGAGCACAGATACGCAGTATTTT. This gives the protein CASSLLGEGVGSTDTQYF. The whole variable domain, remainder taken from reference TRBV5-4 and TRBJ2-3, is ETGVTQSPTHLIKTRGQQVTLRCSSQSGHNTVSWYQQALGQGPQFIFQYYREEENGRGNFPPRFSGLQFPNYSSELNVNALELDDSALYLCASSLLGEGVGSTDTQYFGPGTRLTVL.

The V gene is TRBV6-5, the J gene TRBJ2-3; 9 bases line up with TRBD2. The junction had 3 bases not matched to a gene; V was cut back by 6 bases and J by 2 bases. Germline V gene data show CDR1 as MNHEY and CDR2 as SVGAGI. There are 14 residues in the CDR3. The CDR3 nucleotides read TGTGCCAGCAGACTAGCGGGTAACACAGATACGCAGTATTTT. It yields the protein CASRLAGNTDTQYF.

The V gene is TRBV27, the J gene TRBJ2-7, with D possibly TRBD1 on 6 matching bases. This CDR3 region has 16 residues. Germline values: CDR1 MNHEY, CDR2 SMNVEV (reference sequence). V lost 4 bases to trimming and J lost 0 bases, with 16 bases between them. CDR3 in amino acids: CASSSIGGSSSYEQYF. DNA for the CDR3: TGTGCCAGCAGTTCGATTGGGGGCTCGAGCTCCTACGAGCAGTACTTC.

This rearrangement joins TRBV15 to TRBJ1-1; D gene uncertain. Germline CDR1 is LNHNV and CDR2 is YYDKDF (reference sequence). This CDR3 has 14 residues. V lost 0 bases and J 4 bases, leaving 9 bases between the germline ends. In nucleotides, the CDR3 is TGTGCCACCAGCAGAGATCTGGTGGGCACTGAAGCTTTCTTT. Protein: CATSRDLVGTEAFF. The full variable domain, its missing parts supplied by reference TRBV15 and TRBJ1-1, is DAMVIQNPRYQVTQFGKPVTLSCSQTLNHNVMYWYQQKSSQAPKLLFHYYDKDFNNEADTPDNFQSRRPNTSFCFLDIRSPGLGDTAMYLCATSRDLVGTEAFFGQGTRLTVV.

V gene TRBV29-1 combines with J gene TRBJ2-7; D tentatively fits TRBD1 or TRBD2 (5 bases each). There are 14 residues in the CDR3. With 4 bases removed from V and 5 bases from J, the gap between germline ends came to 18 bases. Per germline, CDR1 SQVTM and CDR2 ANQGSEA. The CDR3 region has the DNA TGCAGCGTTGGGAGGCAGGGAATTTTGAACGAGCAGTACTTC. Protein product: CSVGRQGILNEQYF.

V and J are TRBV5-5 and TRBJ2-2, with D hard to call. Germline V gene data show CDR1 as SGHKS and CDR2 as YYEKEE (reference sequence). Trimming removed 0 bases from V and 2 bases from J, with 8 bases in between. This CDR3 has 15 amino acids. The CDR3 loop is CASSLGPVNTGELFF. CDR3 coding DNA: TGTGCCAGCAGCTTGGGGCCAGTAAACACCGGGGAGCTGTTTTTT. Combining the CDR3 with reference TRBV5-5 and TRBJ2-2 gives the whole variable domain DAGVTQSPTHLIKTRGQQVTLRCSPISGHKSVSWYQQVLGQGPQFIFQYYEKEERGRGNFPDRFSARQFPNYSSELNVNALLLGDSALYLCASSLGPVNTGELFFGEGSRLTVL.

J is TRBJ1-5 and V is TRBV5-8; TRBD1 matches 9 bases. The CDR3 is 20 amino acids. J was trimmed by 2 bases and V by 1 base; bases with no gene match: 16. Germline V gene data show CDR1 as SGHTS and CDR2 as YDEGEE. CDR3 sequence: CASSLFTGQGFEPGNQPQHF. The CDR3 DNA is TGTGCCAGCAGCTTGTTCACGGGACAGGGATTTGAGCCCGGCAATCAGCCCCAGCATTTT.

The CDR3 sequence: CASSLRSRQGSFQFF. CDR3 in DNA: TGTGCCAGCAGCCTACGTTCGAGACAGGGTAGTTTTCAGTTCTTC. This chain connects TRBV7-2 to TRBJ2-1; 7 bases map to TRBD1. Germline-derived CDR1 and CDR2 are SGHTA and FQGNSA. This CDR3 has 15 amino acids. J lost 13 bases, V lost 5 bases, and 17 bases had no gene match.

The chain links TRBV4-3 to TRBJ1-5; 7 nucleotides line up with TRBD1. Unmatched junction bases numbered 9, after V lost 1 base and J lost 3 bases. The CDR3 is 17 amino acids. The germline CDR1 and CDR2 sequences are LGHNA and YSLEER. This CDR3 reads CASSQGLGTAYNQPQHF. For the CDR3, the DNA is TGCGCCAGCAGCCAAGGCCTCGGGACAGCCTACAATCAGCCCCAGCATTTT.

In DNA form, the CDR3 reads TGTGCCACCAGCCCCCCCTTCGGGCAGGGGCAAGAGACCCAGTACTTC. This codes for CATSPPFGQGQETQYF. V gene TRBV15 combines with J gene TRBJ2-5; tentative D call: TRBD1 (6 bases). This CDR3 contains 16 residues. CDR1 LNHNV and CDR2 YYDKDF come from the germline V gene (reference sequence). Trimming cost V 5 bases and J 2 bases, with 18 bases left between them.

The chain has TRBV19 and TRBJ2-7; D may match TRBD1 or TRBD2 (5 bases each). V was pared by 5 bases and J by 0 bases, with 14 bases between. The CDR3 spans 15 residues. Germline CDR1 is LNHDA and CDR2 is SQIVND (reference sequence). The DNA of the CDR3 is TGTGCCAGTAGTTCCCGGGACGCGAGCTCCTACGAGCAGTACTTC. This gives the protein CASSSRDASSYEQYF.

This chain uses TRBV6-5 with TRBJ2-1; 9 positions agree with TRBD2. Germline-derived CDR1 and CDR2 are MNHEY and SVGAGI. The CDR3 is 14 amino acids. Trimming cost V 7 bases and J 6 bases; bases outside gene matches: 7. CDR3 nucleotide sequence: TGTGCCAGCACACCGGGACTAGCCTCCAATGAGCAGTTCTTC. Its translation is CASTPGLASNEQFF.

This clone was observed a handful of times. The rearrangement uses TRBV6-5 and TRBJ2-2; a weak D match, TRBD1 (6 bases). Germline V gene data show CDR1 as MNHEY and CDR2 as SVGAGI. V lost 5 bases to trimming and J lost 1 base, with 8 bases between them. The CDR3 has 14 amino acids. The CDR3 coding sequence is TGTGCCAGCAGTCCGGGACAGAACACCGGGGAGCTGTTTTTT. This sequence encodes CASSPGQNTGELFF.

This chain links TRBV11-2 with TRBJ2-5; D is possibly TRBD1 (6 bases). The CDR3 is made up of 15 amino acids. The germline CDR1 and CDR2 sequences are SGHAT and FQNNGV. V was trimmed by 2 bases and J by 5 bases, leaving 15 bases between them. The DNA for the CDR3 is TGTGCCAGCAGCTTAAACACGGACAGCCCCGAGACCCAGTACTTC. Amino acids: CASSLNTDSPETQYF.

The V gene is TRBV6-5, the J gene TRBJ2-2; 10 bases fit TRBD1. This CDR3 has 15 amino acids. The trim removed 8 bases at V and 2 bases at J, leaving 5 bases unmatched. Germline-derived CDR1 and CDR2 are MNHEY and SVGAGI. The CDR3 region has the DNA TGTGCCAGCTCTCGGGACAGGGGTAACACCGGGGAGCTGTTTTTT. Its protein product is CASSRDRGNTGELFF.

The rearrangement uses TRBV3-1 (or the pseudogene TRBV3-2) and TRBJ1-2; 7 bases fit TRBD1. V trimming: 1 base; J trimming: 0 bases; junction bases outside the gene matches: 2. Germline V gene data show CDR1 as LGHDT and CDR2 as YNNKEL (reference sequence). The CDR3 totals 15 residues. The CDR3 protein is CASSQGGQPNYGYTF. The CDR3 nucleotides read TGTGCCAGCAGCCAAGGGGGACAGCCTAACTATGGCTACACCTTC.

V usage is TRBV5-8 and J usage is TRBJ2-6, with a tentative D call TRBD1 (6 bases). Germline V CDR1 and CDR2: SGHTS, YDEGEE. V gave up 0 bases and J gave up 0 bases, with 10 bases separating them. The CDR3 is 17 amino acids. CDR3 coding DNA: TGTGCCAGCAGCTTGGGACAGGTTAGCTCTGGGGCCAACGTCCTGACTTTC. It translates to CASSLGQVSSGANVLTF.

V gene TRBV30 combines with J gene TRBJ2-7, with TRBD2 identical over 7 bases. The CDR3 consists of 12 residues. J was trimmed by 5 bases and V by 4 bases; bases with no gene match: 5. Germline CDR1 is GTSNPN and CDR2 is SVGIG (reference sequence). The CDR3 loop is CAWNVAGDEQYF. Written as DNA, the CDR3 is TGTGCCTGGAACGTGGCGGGAGACGAGCAGTACTTC. Full variable domain (outside the CDR3, taken from reference TRBV30 and TRBJ2-7): SQTIHQWPATLVQPVGSPLSLECTVEGTSNPNLYWYRQAAGRGLQLLFYSVGIGQISSEVPQNLSASRPQDRQFILSSKKLLLSDSGFYLCAWNVAGDEQYFGPGTRLTVT.

As to this clone: Within the sample, other DNA sequences also encode this same CDR3. The chain carries TRBV5-6 and TRBJ1-2; D possibly corresponds to TRBD1 (5 bases). Trimming stripped 0 bases from V and 4 bases from J, with 7 bases between. This CDR3 is built from 13 residues. Germline V gives CDR1 SGHDT, CDR2 YYEEEE. CDR3 DNA sequence: TGTGCCAGCAGCTTGGGGGGCAGCTATGGCTACACCTTC. This encodes CASSLGGSYGYTF.

This clone was found once. Here the CDR3 DNA reads TGTGCCACCAGCCCGACAGGGGGTAGAGACTACGAGCAGTACTTC. Residues: CATSPTGGRDYEQYF. The chain is built from TRBV15 and TRBJ2-7; TRBD1 matches 9 bases. There are 15 residues in the CDR3. Germline V lookup: CDR1 LNHNV, CDR2 YYDKDF (reference sequence). V was pared by 5 bases and J by 3 bases, with 8 bases of the junction left unmatched. The full variable domain, completed using reference TRBV15 and TRBJ2-7, is DAMVIQNPRYQVTQFGKPVTLSCSQTLNHNVMYWYQQKSSQAPKLLFHYYDKDFNNEADTPDNFQSRRPNTSFCFLDIRSPGLGDTAMYLCATSPTGGRDYEQYFGPGTRLTVT.

The chain uses TRBV5-1 and TRBJ1-3; the D gene is possibly TRBD1 (6 bases). The V gene lost 0 bases and the J gene lost 8 bases, with 12 bases spanning the gap. This CDR3 has 14 residues. CDR1 is SGHRS and CDR2 is YFSETQ in the germline V gene. As DNA, the CDR3 is TGCGCCAGCAGCTTGGGTGGGGGCGCGGACACCATATATTTT. Protein product: CASSLGGGADTIYF.

CDR3 residues: CASGEWSDTQYF. CDR3 coding DNA: TGTGCCAGCGGGGAATGGAGCGATACGCAGTATTTT. V is TRBV6-6 and J is TRBJ2-3; D gene ambiguous. Trimming stripped 8 bases from V and 6 bases from J, with 12 bases between. The CDR3 length is 12 residues. Germline-derived CDR1 and CDR2 are MNHNY and SVGAGI (reference sequence).